The 30 T cell receptor beta chains below were found in one sample sequenced in a study of blood T cells in healthy people across ages. Using a J-beta primer mix together with a sample-barcoded 5' primer, a second PCR was run for about 6 to 12 cycles. TCRdb fed the 5' RACE reads into MiXCR, producing one record per CDR3 protein. The sample carries just over 1 million distinct CDR3 sequences, over 35% recorded once. What was sequenced was blood. These receptors all come from a woman aged 60-70 years in good health.

This clonotype has just a few counts. The chain employs TRBV29-1 and TRBJ1-2; D remains ambiguous. Looked up from germline, CDR1 is SQVTM and CDR2 is ANQGSEA. The CDR3 contains 13 residues. V was trimmed by 8 bases and J by 3 bases, leaving 16 bases between them. CDR3 residues: CSTPMGGHYGYTF. CDR3 sequence (DNA): TGCAGCACCCCGATGGGCGGACACTATGGCTACACCTTC.

V gene TRBV11-2 combines with J gene TRBJ2-3, with TRBD2 identical over 12 bases. CDR1 is SGHAT, CDR2 FQNNGV, per germline. V lost 5 bases and J lost 0; bases outside the gene matches: 12. CDR3 length equals 19 residues. CDR3 protein: CASSIGTSGPLHSTDTQYF. In DNA, the CDR3 is TGTGCCAGCAGCATAGGGACTAGCGGGCCCTTACACAGCACAGATACGCAGTATTTT.

The genes are TRBV5-1 and TRBJ2-1, with D perhaps matching TRBD1 (6 bases). Trimming took 5 bases from V and 0 from J, leaving 21 bases between them. The CDR3 sequence is 18 residues long. Germline V gives CDR1 SGHRS, CDR2 YFSETQ. The CDR3 protein is CASSRRDMDRYSYNEQFF. CDR3 coding DNA: TGCGCCAGCAGTCGCAGAGATATGGACAGATACTCCTACAATGAGCAGTTCTTC. Using reference TRBV5-1 and TRBJ2-1 for the parts outside the CDR3, the full variable domain is KAGVTQTPRYLIKTRGQQVTLSCSPISGHRSVSWYQQTPGQGLQFLFEYFSETQRNKGNFPGRFSGRQFSNSRSEMNVSTLELGDSALYLCASSRRDMDRYSYNEQFFGPGTRLTVL.

This clonotype was seen a handful of times. The rearrangement uses TRBV7-9 and TRBJ2-1; perhaps D is TRBD1 or TRBD2 (6 bases each). V shed 5 bases and J shed 5 bases, with 13 bases lying between them. The CDR3 totals 14 residues. The germline CDR1 and CDR2 sequences are SEHNR and FQNEAQ (reference sequence). The DNA of the CDR3 is TGTGCCAGCAGCCCCAACGGGGGCCACAATGAGCAGTTCTTC. It codes for CASSPNGGHNEQFF.

V gene TRBV7-9 combines with J gene TRBJ2-3, with a weak D call TRBD2 (6 bases). The V end lost 6 bases, the J end lost 0 bases, and 16 bases lay between the germline ends. The CDR3 covers 16 residues. Germline V lookup: CDR1 SEHNR, CDR2 FQNEAQ (reference sequence). The CDR3 protein is CASSPLEGRSTDTQYF. The CDR3 nucleotides read TGTGCCAGCAGTCCATTGGAGGGTCGGAGCACAGATACGCAGTATTTT.

This clonotype was seen more than once but under ten times. The V call is TRBV12-3 or TRBV12-4, the J call TRBJ1-5, with D tentatively TRBD1 (6 bases). The CDR3 covers 19 residues. Trimming shortened V by 5 bases and J by 0 bases, and 23 bases separated the two germline ends. CDR3 nucleotide sequence: TGTGCCAGCAGTCTCTTACAGGGTCTAGGTCGACTTAGCAATCAGCCCCAGCATTTT. As protein: CASSLLQGLGRLSNQPQHF.

This clonotype was detected a few times. J is TRBJ2-1 and V is TRBV15; no firm D call. This CDR3 has 13 amino acids. V was pared by 1 base and J by 4 bases, with 5 bases between. Germline V lookup: CDR1 LNHNV, CDR2 YYDKDF (reference sequence). The chain's CDR3 is CATSRGRYNEQFF. The CDR3 DNA is TGTGCCACCAGCAGAGGTCGGTACAATGAGCAGTTCTTC.

For this clonotype: This clone may be a read error of a much larger clone one base away. V gene TRBV12-3 or TRBV12-4 combines with J gene TRBJ2-5; TRBD1 might be the D (6 bases). The CDR3 extends over 14 amino acids. The CDR3 loop reads CASGLNRVQETQYF. Written as DNA, the CDR3 is TGTGCCAGCGGTTTAAACAGGGTCCAAGAGACCCAGTACTTC.

V is TRBV27 and J is TRBJ2-1, with 15 positions matching TRBD2. J lost 5 bases, V lost 7 bases, and 6 bases had no gene match. CDR1 and CDR2 from the germline V gene are MNHEY and SMNVEV (reference sequence). The CDR3 covers 16 residues. CDR3 sequence reads: CASTGLAGGPHNEQFF. CDR3 in DNA: TGTGCCAGCACGGGACTAGCGGGAGGACCGCACAATGAGCAGTTCTTC.

The chain combines TRBV7-3 with TRBJ2-3; D may be TRBD1 (6 bases). This CDR3 spans 16 amino acids. V lost 6 bases and J lost 4, with 20 bases in between. CDR1 is SGHTA, CDR2 FQGTGA, per germline. The DNA of the CDR3 is TGTGCCAGCAGTCTACGCGGGCAGGGGAGCGCAGATACGCAGTATTTT. Translated: CASSLRGQGSADTQYF.

This clonotype was counted between two and nine times. The chain uses TRBV11-2 and TRBJ2-7; TRBD1 agrees at 8 bases. From germline, CDR1 is SGHAT and CDR2 FQNNGV. V was pared by 5 bases and J by 6 bases, with 9 bases of the junction left unmatched. The length of the CDR3 is 14 residues. The CDR3 here is CASSRRTGKGEQYF. The CDR3, as DNA: TGTGCCAGCAGCAGGAGGACAGGGAAGGGCGAGCAGTACTTC.

This chain uses TRBV2 with TRBJ2-3; the D is unclear. The CDR3 has 13 amino acids. V lost 6 bases, J lost 6 bases, and 13 bases lay in between. CDR1 SNHLY and CDR2 FYNNEI come from the germline V gene. CDR3 protein: CASRRMGTDTQYF. The CDR3 bases are TGTGCCAGCAGACGAATGGGTACGGATACGCAGTATTTT.

The chain carries TRBV4-2 and TRBJ2-3; TRBD2 matches 14 bases. The CDR3 totals 17 residues. Germline assignment: CDR1 LGHNA and CDR2 YNFKEQ. J lost 3 bases, V lost 4 bases, and 6 bases had no gene match. The CDR3: CASSLRLAGGLTDTQYF. In DNA, the CDR3 is TGTGCCAGCAGCCTTCGACTAGCGGGAGGGCTGACAGATACGCAGTATTTT.

This clonotype was seen a handful of times. The CDR3 is CASSQARELHEQYF. CDR3 sequence (DNA): TGTGCCAGCAGCCAAGCCAGGGAACTCCACGAGCAGTACTTC. The J gene is TRBJ2-7, the V gene TRBV3-1, with a possible D match to TRBD1 (5 bases). The CDR3 totals 14 residues. Trimming took 1 base from V and 5 from J, leaving 12 bases between them. Germline assignment: CDR1 LGHDT and CDR2 YNNKEL (reference sequence).

The V and J genes are TRBV5-1 and TRBJ2-3; 9 bases map to TRBD1. J was trimmed by 4 bases and V by 1 base; bases with no gene match: 10. This CDR3 comprises 17 residues. The germline gives CDR1 SGHRS, CDR2 YFSETQ. This CDR3 is CASSLTPGQGIPDTQYF. The CDR3 DNA is TGCGCCAGCAGCTTGACGCCGGGACAGGGTATCCCAGATACGCAGTATTTT.

The J gene is TRBJ2-1, the V gene TRBV6-2 or TRBV6-3; D might be TRBD2 (6 bases). V was trimmed by 4 bases and J by 8 bases, leaving 9 bases between them. The V gene's germline CDR1 is MNHEY and CDR2 SVGEGT. There are 12 residues in the CDR3. The CDR3 nucleotides are TGTGCCAGCAGTTCGACTAGGGATGAGCAGTTCTTC. Encoded protein: CASSSTRDEQFF.

The genes are TRBV28 and TRBJ2-7; perhaps D is TRBD1 or TRBD2 (5 bases each). From germline, CDR1 is MDHEN and CDR2 SYDVKM. Trimming took off 7 bases at V and 3 bases at J, with 28 bases between the two ends. The CDR3 has 18 residues. The CDR3 sequence is CASTPPRKGNRRDYEQYF. As DNA, the CDR3 is TGTGCCAGCACCCCGCCACGCAAGGGGAACCGACGGGACTACGAGCAGTACTTC.

This clonotype was counted a few times. The chain recombines TRBV27 with TRBJ2-7, with a tentative D call TRBD2 (5 bases). The germline V and J ends were trimmed by 5 bases and 2 bases, with 13 bases remaining between them. The V gene's germline CDR1 is MNHEY and CDR2 SMNVEV (reference sequence). The CDR3 totals 14 residues. In nucleotides, the CDR3 is TGTGCCAGCAGTCTACGGGAAGGACCCTACGAGCAGTACTTC. This gives the protein CASSLREGPYEQYF.

This clonotype was seen more than once but under ten times. The chain joins TRBV20-1 to TRBJ1-5, with D unresolved. The CDR3 runs to 14 residues. Germline CDR1 is DFQATT and CDR2 is SNEGSKA (reference sequence). Trimming left V 6 bases short and J 6 bases short, with 18 bases between. CDR3 region: CSASGGLWGQPQHF. The CDR3 nucleotides are TGCAGTGCAAGTGGCGGGTTGTGGGGTCAGCCCCAGCATTTT.

This clonotype was observed a handful of times. The chain has TRBV20-1 and TRBJ2-7, with TRBD2 as a possible D gene (5 bases). CDR1 is DFQATT, CDR2 SNEGSKA, per germline (reference sequence). V gave up 0 bases and J gave up 2 bases, with 14 bases separating them. This CDR3 comprises 15 residues. In nucleotides, the CDR3 is TGCAGTGCTAGAGATCAGCGGCAGGATACCTACGAGCAGTACTTC. Protein sequence: CSARDQRQDTYEQYF.

This clonotype has a handful of counts. The CDR3 nucleotides read TGTGCCAGCAGCGCGACAGGGGTCAATGAGCAGTTCTTC. The encoded protein is CASSATGVNEQFF. The chain uses TRBV9 and TRBJ2-1; 8 positions agree with TRBD1. CDR3 length: 13 residues. V shed 3 bases and J 6 bases; nucleotides not matched to a gene: 2. Germline CDR1 reads SGDLS; CDR2 reads YYNGEE.

This chain uses TRBV20-1 with TRBJ1-1; 9 bases map to TRBD1. V gave up 3 bases and J gave up 6 bases; unmatched junction bases: 2. CDR1 and CDR2 (germline): DFQATT, SNEGSKA (reference sequence). The CDR3 consists of 12 residues. This CDR3 is CSARGDRAEAFF. The CDR3 bases are TGCAGTGCTAGGGGGGACAGGGCTGAAGCTTTCTTT.

The chain has TRBV12-3 or TRBV12-4 and TRBJ2-7; 11 nucleotides agree with TRBD2. The J segment lost 7 bases and the V segment lost 1 base, leaving 6 bases of the junction unmatched. The CDR3 contains 15 residues. The CDR3 nucleotides read TGTGCCAGCAGTTTAGGTAGCGGGAGGGTTAATGAGCAGTACTTC. This sequence encodes CASSLGSGRVNEQYF.

This clonotype was seen only once. The chain joins TRBV20-1 to TRBJ2-5; the D is unclear. Germline values: CDR1 DFQATT, CDR2 SNEGSKA (reference sequence). The CDR3 consists of 13 residues. V lost 6 bases and J lost 1, with 12 bases in between. The CDR3 coding sequence is TGCAGTGCCGCCACCGGAGCCCAAGAGACCCAGTACTTC. Protein sequence: CSAATGAQETQYF.

The rearrangement links TRBV29-1 to TRBJ2-1, with D possibly matching TRBD2 (6 bases). The CDR3 spans 17 residues. Germline CDR1 is SQVTM and CDR2 is ANQGSEA. V was shortened by 2 bases and J by 2 bases, with 19 bases between the two germline ends. The CDR3 region has the DNA TGCAGCGTTGAAAGGCCCAATATGGAGGGGCCCTACAATGAGCAGTTCTTC. Amino acid sequence: CSVERPNMEGPYNEQFF.

This clonotype was observed a handful of times. This chain links TRBV6-6 with TRBJ1-6; no clear D gene. With 2 bases removed from V and 9 bases from J, the gap between germline ends came to 14 bases. The CDR3 loop spans 15 amino acids. Per the germline V gene, CDR1 is MNHNY and CDR2 is SVGAGI (reference sequence). This CDR3 reads CASSYDGMPGSPLHF. CDR3 coding DNA: TGTGCCAGCAGTTACGACGGGATGCCGGGTTCACCCCTCCACTTT.

The V gene is TRBV29-1, the J gene TRBJ1-5, with D unresolved. Germline CDR1 and CDR2: SQVTM and ANQGSEA. The CDR3 length is 13 residues. Trimming took off 1 base at V and 7 bases at J, with 11 bases between the two ends. CDR3: CSVEGSLGQPQHF. In nucleotides, the CDR3 is TGCAGCGTTGAAGGTAGCCTCGGACAGCCCCAGCATTTT. The full variable domain, rest sourced from reference TRBV29-1 and TRBJ1-5, is SAVISQKPSRDICQRGTSLTIQCQVDSQVTMMFWYRQQPGQSLTLIATANQGSEATYESGFVIDKFPISRPNLTFSTLTVSNMSPEDSSIYLCSVEGSLGQPQHFGDGTRLSIL.

The chain joins TRBV20-1 to TRBJ2-5; 8 bases fit TRBD2. Trimming took 6 bases from V and 7 from J; bases not matched to a gene: 10. The germline CDR1 and CDR2 sequences are DFQATT and SNEGSKA (reference sequence). This CDR3 contains 13 residues. This CDR3 reads CSALTSGLGTQYF. CDR3 in DNA: TGCAGTGCCCTTACTAGCGGCTTAGGGACCCAGTACTTC.

This clonotype was observed a handful of times. This chain connects TRBV6-5 to TRBJ1-2; 10 nucleotides line up with TRBD1. CDR1 is MNHEY and CDR2 is SVGAGI in the germline V gene. The CDR3 covers 15 residues. With 2 bases clipped from V and 4 bases from J, the junction kept 4 bases outside the gene matches. Here the CDR3 reads CASSYPRTGGYGYTF. In DNA form, the CDR3 reads TGTGCCAGCAGTTACCCTCGGACAGGGGGCTATGGCTACACCTTC.

The chain recombines TRBV30 with TRBJ2-7; D is unresolved. This CDR3 region has 13 residues. The V end was cut by 2 bases, the J end by 0 bases, with 8 bases between. Germline V gives CDR1 GTSNPN, CDR2 SVGIG (reference sequence). The CDR3 spells CAWSRPSSYEQYF. The CDR3 region has the DNA TGTGCCTGGAGTCGGCCGAGCTCCTACGAGCAGTACTTC.